This T cell receptor beta chain was observed in a study of CD8 T cells in ankylosing spondylitis. MiXCR, applied by TCRdb to the 5' RACE reads, yields one record per CDR3 protein. The data show 250,000 to 350,000 distinct CDR3 sequences, 20% to 25% seen once. The CDR3 has 14 residues. Trimming took off 1 base at V and 3 bases at J, with 10 bases between the two ends. Germline CDR1 is SGDLS and CDR2 is YYNGEE. This clonotype showed up many times. The chain couples TRBV9 to TRBJ2-5; the D gene could be TRBD1 or TRBD2 (6 bases each). This receptor was taken from a female donor with ankylosing spondylitis or in good health (not recorded which). Sample: blood, either unsorted or a sorted T cell fraction (not recorded which). The CDR3 here is CASSVRGAEETQYF. CDR3 nucleotide sequence: TGTGCCAGCAGCGTAAGGGGGGCAGAAGAGACCCAGTACTTC.